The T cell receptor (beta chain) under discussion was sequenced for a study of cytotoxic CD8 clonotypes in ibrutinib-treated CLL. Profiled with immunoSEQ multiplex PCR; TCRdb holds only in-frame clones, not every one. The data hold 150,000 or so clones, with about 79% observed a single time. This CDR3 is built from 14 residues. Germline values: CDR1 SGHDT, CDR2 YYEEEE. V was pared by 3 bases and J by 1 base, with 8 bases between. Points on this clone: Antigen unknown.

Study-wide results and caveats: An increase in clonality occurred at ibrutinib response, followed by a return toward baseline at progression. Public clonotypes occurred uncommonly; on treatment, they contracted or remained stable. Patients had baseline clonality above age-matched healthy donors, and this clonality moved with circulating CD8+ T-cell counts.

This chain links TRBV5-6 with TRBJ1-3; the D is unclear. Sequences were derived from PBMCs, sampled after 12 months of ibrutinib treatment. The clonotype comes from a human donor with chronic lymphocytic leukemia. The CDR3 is CASSSTFSGNTIYF. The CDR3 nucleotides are TGTGCCAGCAGCTCGACATTTTCTGGAAACACCATATATTTT.